One sample yielded the 23 T cell receptor beta chains listed below, sequenced in a study of OX40 agonist ivuxolimab in advanced cancers. Assay: immunoSEQ multiplex PCR; the TCRdb copy retains only in-frame clones and omits some. The sample has fewer than 55,000 clones; about 86% are singletons. Sample: CD4+ or CD8+ T cells sorted from blood, taken in a trial of the OX40 agonist ivuxolimab. Receptors originate from an adult with an advanced solid tumor such as melanoma, head and neck, liver or kidney cancer.

The CDR3 sequence: CASSLGLYTGELFF. CDR3 coding DNA: TGTGCCAGCAGCTTAGGACTCTACACCGGGGAGCTGTTTTTT. The chain recombines TRBV7-2 with TRBJ2-2; D is unclear. Germline-derived CDR1 and CDR2 are SGHTA and FQGNSA. Trimming removed 1 base at V and 3 bases at J, with 6 bases between. The CDR3 totals 14 residues.

This clone has just a few counts. The chain uses TRBV6-5 and TRBJ1-2; D ambiguous. The V end lost 0 bases, the J end lost 7 bases, and 6 bases lay between the germline ends. CDR1 is MNHEY, CDR2 SVGAGI, per germline. This CDR3 has 12 amino acids. CDR3 in amino acids: CASSYSNSGYTF. CDR3 nucleotide sequence: TGTGCCAGCAGTTACTCGAATTCTGGCTACACCTTC.

This clone was counted once. The chain combines TRBV14 with TRBJ2-1, with 7 bases that match TRBD2. Trimming took 1 base from V and 7 from J; bases not matched to a gene: 7. There are 15 residues in the CDR3. From germline, CDR1 is SGHDN and CDR2 FVKESK. This chain's CDR3 is CASSQGSGRLNEQFF. The CDR3 coding sequence is TGTGCCAGCAGCCAAGGATCCGGGAGGTTAAATGAGCAGTTCTTC.

The chain is built from TRBV10-3 and TRBJ1-1, with D perhaps matching TRBD1 (5 bases). This CDR3 is 13 amino acids long. Looked up from germline, CDR1 is ENHRY and CDR2 is SYGVKD. Trimming stripped 8 bases from V and 1 base from J, with 11 bases between. In DNA, the CDR3 is TGTGCCATCGTCGCAGGGCCGAACACTGAAGCTTTCTTT. Protein sequence: CAIVAGPNTEAFF.

The CDR3 nucleotides read TGTGCCAGCAGTGAACGCGGGAGGGCCGGGACCTACGAGCAGTACTTC. It is translated as CASSERGRAGTYEQYF. This chain uses TRBV2 with TRBJ2-7; 9 nucleotides match TRBD2. The CDR3 length is 16 residues. Germline trimming cut 2 bases from V and 2 bases from J; bases unmatched to any gene: 7. Germline CDR1 and CDR2: SNHLY and FYNNEI.

This clone was counted only a few times. V is TRBV10-3 and J is TRBJ2-7, with D tentatively TRBD1 (5 bases). This CDR3 comprises 18 residues. V gave up 1 base and J gave up 5 bases, with 24 bases separating them. The V gene's germline CDR1 is ENHRY and CDR2 SYGVKD. The CDR3 nucleotides read TGTGCCATCAGTGAGTTCTTAGTTGCGACAGCCTCTTTCAACGAGCAGTACTTC. Its translation is CAISEFLVATASFNEQYF.

V usage is TRBV5-8 and J usage is TRBJ2-3; D might be TRBD2 (6 bases). V dropped 4 bases and J dropped 4 bases, with 16 bases sitting between them. Germline V gives CDR1 SGHTS, CDR2 YDEGEE. The CDR3 is 15 amino acids. CDR3 sequence reads: CASSRLVQGADTQYF. The CDR3 DNA sequence: TGTGCCAGCAGCAGACTAGTTCAAGGGGCAGATACGCAGTATTTT.

The chain recombines TRBV5-8 with TRBJ1-4; TRBD1 agrees at 9 bases. The CDR3 has 16 amino acids. Germline lookup yields CDR1 SGHTS and CDR2 YDEGEE. The V segment lost 2 bases and the J segment 4 bases; nucleotides outside the gene matches: 6. The CDR3 DNA reads TGTGCCAGCAGCTTCTTAACAGGGGGCGGTAATGAAAAACTGTTTTTT. Protein sequence: CASSFLTGGGNEKLFF.

The chain carries TRBV6-5 and TRBJ2-3; D perhaps matches TRBD2 (6 bases). The CDR3 runs 15 residues. CDR1 is MNHEY and CDR2 is SVGAGI in the germline V gene. The V end lost 2 bases, the J end lost 4 bases, and 13 bases lay between the germline ends. The CDR3 nucleotides are TGTGCCAGCAGTTACAAACCGGGAGAGGCAGATACGCAGTATTTT. It yields the protein CASSYKPGEADTQYF.

This chain links TRBV5-1 with TRBJ2-2, with 7 bases lining up with TRBD1. The CDR3 runs 18 residues. Germline values: CDR1 SGHRS, CDR2 YFSETQ. Unmatched junction bases numbered 10, after V lost 0 bases and J lost 2 bases. In nucleotides, the CDR3 is TGCGCCAGCAGCTTGGGGGGACAGACAATCTTAAACACCGGGGAGCTGTTTTTT. It codes for CASSLGGQTILNTGELFF. Full variable domain (remainder filled in from reference TRBV5-1 and TRBJ2-2): KAGVTQTPRYLIKTRGQQVTLSCSPISGHRSVSWYQQTPGQGLQFLFEYFSETQRNKGNFPGRFSGRQFSNSRSEMNVSTLELGDSALYLCASSLGGQTILNTGELFFGEGSRLTVL.

The chain links TRBV7-7 to TRBJ2-2, with D perhaps TRBD2 (6 bases). V lost 4 bases and J 4 bases, leaving 10 bases between the germline ends. CDR3 length equals 14 residues. Germline assignment: CDR1 SSHAT and CDR2 FNYEAQ (reference sequence). CDR3 loop: CASSYSSVTGELFF. CDR3 DNA sequence: TGTGCCAGCAGCTACTCTAGCGTCACCGGGGAGCTGTTTTTT. Full variable domain (remainder filled in from reference TRBV7-7 and TRBJ2-2): GAGVSQSPRYKVTKRGQDVTLRCDPISSHATLYWYQQALGQGPEFLTYFNYEAQPDKSGLPSDRFSAERPEGSISTLTIQRTEQRDSAMYRCASSYSSVTGELFFGEGSRLTVL.

By proportion, this clone is medium-sized (0.01 to 0.1%). The V gene is TRBV7-9, the J gene TRBJ1-5; D gene ambiguous. V was cut by 5 bases and J by 4 bases, with 12 bases left in between. This CDR3 comprises 14 residues. Germline V lookup: CDR1 SEHNR, CDR2 FQNEAQ (reference sequence). The CDR3 is CASSGPSGNQPQHF. The CDR3 DNA is TGTGCCAGCAGCGGCCCATCGGGTAATCAGCCCCAGCATTTT.

The J gene is TRBJ2-7, the V gene TRBV9; D tentatively reads TRBD1 or TRBD2 (6 bases each). This CDR3 region has 12 residues. Trimming took 3 bases from V and 3 from J, leaving 7 bases between them. Germline assignment: CDR1 SGDLS and CDR2 YYNGEE. In nucleotides, the CDR3 is TGTGCCAGCAGCGAGGGGGGCTACGAGCAGTACTTC. Its protein is CASSEGGYEQYF.

The V and J genes are TRBV2 and TRBJ2-1; 10 bases map to TRBD2. V dropped 6 bases and J dropped 5; count of bases not matched to a gene: 10. The CDR3 runs to 16 residues. The V gene's germline CDR1 is SNHLY and CDR2 FYNNEI. The CDR3 nucleotides are TGTGCCAGCAGCAGGAGGACTAGCGGAGCCGACAATGAGCAGTTCTTC. It translates to CASSRRTSGADNEQFF.

In this sample, this clone turned up once. This chain joins TRBV29-1 and TRBJ2-1; no clear D gene. Germline V gene sequence: CDR1 SQVTM, CDR2 ANQGSEA. The ends were cut back, 7 bases at V and 3 bases at J, with 19 bases in the middle. The CDR3 loop spans 15 amino acids. The CDR3 DNA is TGCAGCGCGGCGCAGGTGTGGACCGGCTACAATGAGCAGTTCTTC. Translation gives CSAAQVWTGYNEQFF.

The chain combines TRBV5-6 with TRBJ1-1; D gene uncertain. V lost 2 bases and J 6 bases, leaving 26 bases between the germline ends. The CDR3 loop spans 18 amino acids. The germline gives CDR1 SGHDT, CDR2 YYEEEE. DNA of the CDR3: TGTGCCAGCAGCTTTCCTCTGAGGGAGGTTGGGTGGGAATCTGAAGCTTTCTTT. The encoded protein is CASSFPLREVGWESEAFF. Supplemented by reference TRBV5-6 and TRBJ1-1, the full variable domain reads DAGVTQSPTHLIKTRGQQVTLRCSPKSGHDTVSWYQQALGQGPQFIFQYYEEEERQRGNFPDRFSGHQFPNYSSELNVNALLLGDSALYLCASSFPLREVGWESEAFFGQGTRLTVV.

The chain is built from TRBV4-3 and TRBJ1-5; no clear D gene. CDR1 LGHNA and CDR2 YSLEER come from the germline V gene. V was pared by 0 bases and J by 0 bases, with 9 bases between. CDR3 size: 16 residues. The CDR3 DNA reads as TGCGCCAGCAGCCAAGATCGCATCGCTAGCAATCAGCCCCAGCATTTT. Encoded protein: CASSQDRIASNQPQHF.

The chain recombines TRBV27 with TRBJ1-1, with 8 nucleotides matching TRBD1. CDR1 and CDR2 (germline): MNHEY, SMNVEV (reference sequence). V lost 5 bases and J lost 0; bases outside the gene matches: 5. The CDR3 spans 15 residues. CDR3 sequence: CASSLRGQVNTEAFF. The CDR3 DNA follows: TGTGCCAGCAGTCTCAGGGGGCAGGTGAACACTGAAGCTTTCTTT.

The chain carries TRBV7-8 and TRBJ2-5; possibly TRBD1 for D (5 bases). The germline CDR1 and CDR2 sequences are SGHVS and FQNEAQ. Trimming took off 2 bases at V and 5 bases at J, with 15 bases between the two ends. The CDR3 has 15 amino acids. CDR3 amino acids: CASSLWRQGRETQYF. CDR3 bases: TGTGCCAGCAGCTTATGGCGGCAGGGAAGGGAGACCCAGTACTTC.

This chain connects TRBV11-2 to TRBJ1-4, with D possibly being TRBD1 (5 bases). The CDR3 loop spans 14 amino acids. Trimming left V 2 bases short and J 8 bases short, with 12 bases between. CDR1 SGHAT and CDR2 FQNNGV come from the germline V gene. Here the CDR3 DNA reads TGTGCCAGCAGCTTAAGTTCGGGGGAAGAAAAACTGTTTTTT. It encodes CASSLSSGEEKLFF.

The genes are TRBV27 and TRBJ2-1; D is unresolved. CDR3 size: 13 residues. CDR1 and CDR2 (germline): MNHEY, SMNVEV (reference sequence). Trimming took off 1 base at V and 4 bases at J, with 5 bases between the two ends. The CDR3: CASSLWGYNEQFF. CDR3 sequence (DNA): TGTGCCAGCAGTTTATGGGGTTACAATGAGCAGTTCTTC.

The chain recombines TRBV25-1 with TRBJ2-1; no definite D call. Germline V gene data show CDR1 as MGHDK and CDR2 as SYGVNS. The length of the CDR3 is 14 residues. The V end lost 2 bases, the J end lost 4 bases, and 9 bases lay between the germline ends. CDR3 loop: CASSEDLTYNEQFF. For the CDR3, the DNA is TGTGCCAGCAGTGAAGACCTTACGTACAATGAGCAGTTCTTC.

For this clone: An end of the junction does not agree with germline; a read error may underlie this. The chain has TRBV5-6 and TRBJ2-1, with D unclear. CDR1 SGHDT and CDR2 YYEEEE come from the germline V gene. The CDR3 is 14 residues long. The CDR3 protein is CASSLLGELNEQLF. The CDR3 DNA follows: TGTGCCAGCAGCTTGTTAGGAGAGCTAAATGAGCAGCTCTTC.